The 26 T cell receptor beta chains below come from one sample, sequenced in a study of identical twins. TCRdb re-derived calls from the 5' RACE reads in MiXCR, one entry per CDR3 protein. The sample has 550,000 to 800,000 distinct CDR3 sequences, around 7.5% seen once. The same specimen was also included in a second study, on yellow fever vaccine responses in identical twins.

The sequenced material came from PBMCs. These receptors all come from a woman aged 18-35 years in good health.

This clonotype was counted a few times. The rearrangement joins TRBV3-1 to TRBJ2-7; TRBD2 aligns across 13 bases. CDR3 size: 15 residues. Germline-derived CDR1 and CDR2 are LGHDT and YNNKEL (reference sequence). V gave up 3 bases and J gave up 5 bases; unmatched junction bases: 4. The CDR3 DNA follows: TGTGCCAGCAGCCACCCCGGGACTAGCGGGAACGAGCAGTACTTC. Encoded protein: CASSHPGTSGNEQYF.

This clonotype was seen at least ten times. The chain couples TRBV12-3 or TRBV12-4 to TRBJ2-2; the D is unclear. V lost 6 bases, J lost 12 bases, and 8 bases lay in between. The CDR3 sequence is 10 residues long. CDR3 loop: CASSRQKLFF. CDR3 sequence (DNA): TGTGCCAGCAGCCGCCAGAAGCTGTTTTTT.

The rearrangement joins TRBV6-1 to TRBJ2-7; TRBD2 agrees at 8 bases. Germline lookup yields CDR1 MNHNS and CDR2 SASEGT. This CDR3 region has 15 residues. V shed 3 bases, J shed 6 bases, and the junction held 10 bases outside the gene matches. The CDR3 region is CASSEDPGLVIEQYF. CDR3 coding DNA: TGTGCCAGCAGTGAGGATCCGGGACTAGTGATCGAGCAGTACTTC.

The rearrangement joins TRBV29-1 to TRBJ2-5; 11 positions match TRBD1. Per the germline V gene, CDR1 is SQVTM and CDR2 is ANQGSEA. The CDR3 extends over 14 amino acids. Trimming took 0 bases from V and 4 from J; bases not matched to a gene: 1. The CDR3 protein is CSVEDGTGGETQYF. CDR3 sequence (DNA): TGCAGCGTTGAAGATGGGACAGGGGGAGAGACCCAGTACTTC.

This clonotype was seen a few times. V is TRBV20-1 and J is TRBJ2-5, with D possibly being TRBD2 (6 bases). CDR3 length equals 13 residues. Germline CDR1 is DFQATT and CDR2 is SNEGSKA (reference sequence). V dropped 0 bases and J dropped 3 bases, with 8 bases sitting between them. CDR3 residues: CSARETGEETQYF. CDR3 bases: TGCAGTGCTAGAGAGACGGGGGAAGAGACCCAGTACTTC.

This clonotype was counted many times. This chain joins TRBV6-1 and TRBJ1-2; TRBD1 matches 7 bases. V was pared by 5 bases and J by 4 bases, with 7 bases of the junction left unmatched. CDR3 length: 14 residues. Germline assignment: CDR1 MNHNS and CDR2 SASEGT. The CDR3 nucleotides are TGTGCCAGCAGTCCCGGACAGGTTGGCTATGGCTACACCTTC. Its translation: CASSPGQVGYGYTF.

This clonotype was picked up a small number of times. The chain joins TRBV12-5 to TRBJ2-3; D is perhaps TRBD1 (6 bases). Trimming removed 1 base from V and 2 bases from J, with 10 bases in between. Germline V CDR1 and CDR2: LGHNT, FRNRAP. The CDR3 consists of 15 residues. CDR3 residues: CASGLGQGNTDTQYF. The CDR3 region has the DNA TGTGCTAGTGGTTTGGGCCAGGGGAACACAGATACGCAGTATTTT.

This chain links TRBV2 with TRBJ2-1; the D is unclear. The germline V and J ends were trimmed by 10 bases and 6 bases, with 22 bases remaining between them. Germline lookup yields CDR1 SNHLY and CDR2 FYNNEI. The length of the CDR3 is 15 residues. CDR3 nucleotides: TGTGCCACCCATCTTCCAACCCTACGGTGCAATGAGCAGTTCTTC. Encoded protein: CATHLPTLRCNEQFF.

This clonotype appeared many times. The CDR3 spells CSVGDRGMATDTQYF. The CDR3 DNA is TGCAGCGTTGGAGACAGGGGGATGGCCACAGATACGCAGTATTTT. The chain is built from TRBV29-1 and TRBJ2-3, with TRBD1 matching 9 bases. The junction had 7 bases not matched to a gene; V was cut back by 4 bases and J by 2 bases. The CDR3 is 15 residues long. Germline V lookup: CDR1 SQVTM, CDR2 ANQGSEA.

The chain couples TRBV10-3 to TRBJ2-7; no definite D call. The CDR3 sequence is 14 residues long. Trimming pared 2 bases from V and 1 base from J, leaving 9 bases between. Germline V gives CDR1 ENHRY, CDR2 SYGVKD. CDR3 residues: CAISEPPFSYEQYF. Here the CDR3 DNA reads TGTGCCATCAGTGAGCCCCCTTTTTCCTACGAGCAGTACTTC.

This clonotype was observed a handful of times. CDR3: CASSELAGGSYNEQFF. CDR3 bases: TGTGCCAGCAGTGAACTAGCGGGAGGTTCCTACAATGAGCAGTTCTTC. The genes are TRBV2 and TRBJ2-1, with 11 positions matching TRBD2. V shed 2 bases and J 1 base; nucleotides not matched to a gene: 1. Germline V CDR1 and CDR2: SNHLY, FYNNEI. This CDR3 has 16 amino acids.

This clonotype was seen more than once but under ten times. The chain combines TRBV29-1 with TRBJ2-5; TRBD1 matches at 9 bases. This CDR3 is 15 amino acids long. From germline, CDR1 is SQVTM and CDR2 ANQGSEA. After removal of 0 bases from V and 5 bases from J, the junction contained 7 bases not matched to a gene. CDR3 residues: CSVEDGGTGRETQYF. DNA for the CDR3: TGCAGCGTTGAAGATGGAGGGACAGGGCGCGAGACCCAGTACTTC. Using reference TRBV29-1 and TRBJ2-5 for the parts outside the CDR3, the full variable domain is SAVISQKPSRDICQRGTSLTIQCQVDSQVTMMFWYRQQPGQSLTLIATANQGSEATYESGFVIDKFPISRPNLTFSTLTVSNMSPEDSSIYLCSVEDGGTGRETQYFGPGTRLLVL.

This clonotype was counted at least ten times. The V gene is TRBV4-2, the J gene TRBJ2-1, with D perhaps matching TRBD2 (5 bases). The CDR3 sequence is 17 residues long. The V gene lost 0 bases and the J gene lost 0 bases, with 12 bases spanning the gap. From germline, CDR1 is LGHNA and CDR2 YNFKEQ. DNA of the CDR3: TGTGCCAGCAGCCAAGATAGGCGGGTGAGCTCCTACAATGAGCAGTTCTTC. Protein sequence: CASSQDRRVSSYNEQFF.

This clonotype was seen more than once but under ten times. V and J are TRBV4-1 and TRBJ2-5, with a tentative D call TRBD1 (6 bases). Germline CDR1 is MGHRA and CDR2 is YSYEKL. V lost 0 bases and J lost 4, with 15 bases in between. The CDR3 contains 16 residues. The CDR3 nucleotides are TGCGCCAGCAGCCAAGAACTCCAGGGCAGGGGAGAGACCCAGTACTTC. Translation: CASSQELQGRGETQYF.

This clonotype was recorded at least ten times. The CDR3 sequence: CASSLTVHSSGNTIYF. The CDR3 nucleotides read TGTGCCAGCAGCCTTACCGTACACAGCTCTGGAAACACCATATATTTT. The V gene is TRBV9, the J gene TRBJ1-3; D is unresolved. CDR1 and CDR2 from the germline V gene are SGDLS and YYNGEE. V was pared by 4 bases and J by 0 bases, with 14 bases between. This CDR3 region has 16 residues.

There are many counts of this clonotype. The J gene is TRBJ1-5, the V gene TRBV20-1, with D maybe TRBD1 (6 bases). The CDR3 covers 16 residues. The germline V gene has CDR1 DFQATT and CDR2 SNEGSKA (reference sequence). Trimming stripped 0 bases from V and 2 bases from J, with 14 bases between. The CDR3 sequence is CSARDAGTRGNQPQHF. CDR3 in DNA: TGCAGTGCTAGAGATGCCGGGACACGCGGCAATCAGCCCCAGCATTTT.

There are a few counts of this clonotype. This sequence joins TRBV7-2 and TRBJ1-1; maybe TRBD1 (5 bases). The V and J ends lost 8 bases and 2 bases respectively, with 12 bases between them. The CDR3 runs to 13 residues. From germline, CDR1 is SGHTA and CDR2 FQGNSA. CDR3 loop: CASGGGLNTEAFF. The CDR3 DNA reads as TGTGCCAGCGGCGGGGGATTAAACACTGAAGCTTTCTTT.

Many counts were recorded for this clonotype. This rearrangement joins TRBV24-1 to TRBJ2-7; the D is unclear. The CDR3 contains 13 residues. Germline assignment: CDR1 KGHDR and CDR2 SFDVKD. Trimming shortened V by 3 bases and J by 10 bases, and 15 bases separated the two germline ends. This CDR3 reads CATSDLTVRIQYF. The CDR3 DNA sequence: TGTGCCACCAGTGATCTGACGGTACGGATACAGTACTTC.

J is TRBJ1-2 and V is TRBV27; no reliable D call. The CDR3 has 13 amino acids. Trimming took 2 bases from V and 8 from J, leaving 12 bases between them. The germline V gene encodes CDR1 MNHEY and CDR2 SMNVEV (reference sequence). The CDR3 sequence is CASSLGEFKGYTF. Written as DNA, the CDR3 is TGTGCCAGCAGTTTAGGGGAATTCAAGGGCTACACCTTC.

The rearrangement links TRBV5-1 to TRBJ2-3; possibly TRBD2 for D (6 bases). Germline assignment: CDR1 SGHRS and CDR2 YFSETQ. There are 14 residues in the CDR3. V shed 0 bases and J shed 7 bases, with 12 bases lying between them. The CDR3 region is CASSLGLEGYTQYF. CDR3 in DNA: TGCGCCAGCAGCTTGGGACTAGAGGGATATACGCAGTATTTT. Full variable domain (missing parts from reference TRBV5-1 and TRBJ2-3): KAGVTQTPRYLIKTRGQQVTLSCSPISGHRSVSWYQQTPGQGLQFLFEYFSETQRNKGNFPGRFSGRQFSNSRSEMNVSTLELGDSALYLCASSLGLEGYTQYFGPGTRLTVL.

The chain employs TRBV7-8 and TRBJ1-6; tentative D call: TRBD1 (6 bases). The germline V gene encodes CDR1 SGHVS and CDR2 FQNEAQ. V was pared by 3 bases and J by 9 bases, with 15 bases between. The CDR3 spans 15 residues. CDR3 sequence reads: CASSFYRDEGSPLHF. In nucleotides, the CDR3 is TGTGCCAGCAGCTTTTACAGGGACGAGGGTTCACCCCTCCACTTT.

This clonotype was observed a few times. V and J are TRBV20-1 and TRBJ2-5; tentatively, D is TRBD2 (6 bases). V lost 8 bases and J lost 3, with 22 bases in between. The CDR3 consists of 15 residues. Germline CDR1 and CDR2: DFQATT and SNEGSKA (reference sequence). The chain's CDR3 is CSTKLGTGPKETQYF. The CDR3 coding sequence is TGCAGTACCAAACTGGGGACTGGACCCAAAGAGACCCAGTACTTC.

The chain combines TRBV28 with TRBJ1-1; a possible D gene is TRBD1 (5 bases). CDR1 is MDHEN and CDR2 is SYDVKM in the germline V gene. The CDR3 sequence is 14 residues long. V lost 6 bases to trimming and J lost 2 bases, with 13 bases between them. The CDR3 sequence is CASRTAGLNTEAFF. The CDR3 DNA reads as TGTGCCAGCAGGACCGCGGGGCTAAACACTGAAGCTTTCTTT.

The rearrangement links TRBV18 to TRBJ1-6; D uncertain. The CDR3 extends over 14 amino acids. V lost 3 bases, J lost 10 bases, and 13 bases lay in between. Germline CDR1 KGHSH, CDR2 LQKENI. The CDR3 coding sequence is TGTGCCAGCTCACCTGGAGTAGTCGACTCACCCCTCCACTTT. Translation: CASSPGVVDSPLHF.

The rearrangement joins TRBV29-1 to TRBJ2-1; D is possibly TRBD2 (6 bases). Germline V gene data show CDR1 as SQVTM and CDR2 as ANQGSEA. The CDR3 consists of 13 residues. Between the trimmed V and J ends, which lost 6 bases and 4 bases, there was a span of 13 bases. CDR3 in DNA: TGCAGCGTCGGACCGGGAGAGTACAATGAGCAGTTCTTC. Translating it yields CSVGPGEYNEQFF.

This clonotype was recorded a few times. This chain uses TRBV5-1 with TRBJ2-7, with D tentatively TRBD1 (5 bases). CDR3 length equals 17 residues. CDR1 SGHRS and CDR2 YFSETQ come from the germline V gene. Trimming took 0 bases from V and 3 from J, leaving 19 bases between them. CDR3 sequence (DNA): TGCGCCAGCAGCTTGGCCGTTTTACAGGAGACCCTCTACGAGCAGTACTTC. As protein: CASSLAVLQETLYEQYF.